The clone carrying this T cell receptor (beta chain) was seen more than once but under ten times. The data stem from a study of blood T cell repertoires in COVID-19. Study summary: T cells, B-cell-depleted T cells, or PBMCs supplied cDNA or gDNA.

This CDR3 region has 15 residues. Germline CDR1 is LGHDT and CDR2 is YNNKEL (reference sequence). After removal of 4 bases from V and 9 bases from J, the junction contained 12 bases not matched to a gene. Measured with immunoSEQ multiplex PCR; TCRdb has only the in-frame clones, and not every one. This sample has under 60,000 clones, with 87% found just once. The rearrangement joins TRBV3-1 (or the pseudogene TRBV3-2) to TRBJ1-5, with 7 nucleotides matching TRBD1. Material for sequencing was peripheral blood. The clonotype comes from a human donor with acute or convalescent COVID-19. The donor label of this sample is uncertain. This CDR3 reads CASSPRTGDVRPQHF. CDR3 DNA: TGTGCCAGCAGCCCAAGAACAGGGGACGTTCGGCCCCAGCATTTT.